This TCR beta chain was recovered during a study of T-cell reconstitution after alpha-beta-depleted transplantation in children. The authors prepared the TCRbeta library with unique molecular identifiers. Via MiXCR, TCRdb re-called the PCR reads, giving one row per CDR3 protein. Of around 190,000 distinct CDR3 sequences detected, about 6.6% appear once; the ten largest clones hold about 5.9%. General study results and limits: Once a year had passed after transplant, T-cell counts and diversity came mostly from newly produced T cells. About two months after transplant, alpha-beta T cells reportedly came from several hundred expanded graft clones. Recipient T cells and thymic progenitors that survived gave rise to the high TCRbeta diversity observed at day 60 in some patients.

This clonotype showed up just a few times. The antigen is undetermined. This CDR3 spans 15 amino acids. V was clipped by 5 bases and J by 5 bases, with 18 bases between them. This rearrangement joins TRBV12-3 or TRBV12-4 to TRBJ1-2, with D perhaps TRBD1 (5 bases). Material: PBMCs, obtained before TCRalphabeta/CD19-depleted stem cell transplant. This clonotype was sampled from a boy younger than 10 with acute lymphoblastic leukemia, due to receive a stem cell transplant. CDR3 sequence: CASSRAGAGGYGYTF. The CDR3 DNA reads as TGTGCCAGCAGTCGCGCCGGGGCTGGAGGGTATGGCTACACCTTC.